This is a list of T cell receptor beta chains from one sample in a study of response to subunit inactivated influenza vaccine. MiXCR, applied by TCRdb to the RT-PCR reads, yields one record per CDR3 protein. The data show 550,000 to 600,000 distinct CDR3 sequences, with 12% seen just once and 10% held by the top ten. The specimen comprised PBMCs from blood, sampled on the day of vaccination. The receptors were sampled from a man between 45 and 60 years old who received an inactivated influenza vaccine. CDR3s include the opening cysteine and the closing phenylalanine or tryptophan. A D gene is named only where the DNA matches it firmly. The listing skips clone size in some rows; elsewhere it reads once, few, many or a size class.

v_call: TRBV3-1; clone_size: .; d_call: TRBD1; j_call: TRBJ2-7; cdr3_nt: TGTGCCAGCAACCTCCGGACAGGGATTTACGAGCAGTACTTC; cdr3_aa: CASNLRTGIYEQYF
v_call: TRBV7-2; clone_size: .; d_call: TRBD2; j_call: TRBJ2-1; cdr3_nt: TGTGCCAGCAGCCCTAGCGGCATAGCAAATGAGCAGTTCTTC; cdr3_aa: CASSPSGIANEQFF
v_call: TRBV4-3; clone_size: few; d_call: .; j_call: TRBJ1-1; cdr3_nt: TGCGCCAGCAGCCACCCGGGGGTTGCTGAAGCTTTCTTT; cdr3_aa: CASSHPGVAEAFF
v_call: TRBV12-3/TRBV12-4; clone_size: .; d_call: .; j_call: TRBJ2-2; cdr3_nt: TGTGCCAGCAGTTTAGCAGGGTGGACCGGGGAGCTGTTTTTT; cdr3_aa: CASSLAGWTGELFF
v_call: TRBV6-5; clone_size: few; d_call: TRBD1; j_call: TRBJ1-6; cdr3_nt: TGTGCCAGCAGTAACAGGGGCACTAATTCACCCCTCCACTTT; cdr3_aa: CASSNRGTNSPLHF
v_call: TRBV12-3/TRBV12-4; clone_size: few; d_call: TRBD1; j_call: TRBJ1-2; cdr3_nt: TGTGCCAGCAGTCCAGGGGGGTACAACTATGGCTACACCTTC; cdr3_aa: CASSPGGYNYGYTF
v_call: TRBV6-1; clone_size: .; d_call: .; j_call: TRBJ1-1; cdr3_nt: TGTGCCAGCAGCCTCGGGGGAGGGAGGTGGTTGAGCACTGAAGCTTTCTTT; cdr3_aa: CASSLGGGRWLSTEAFF
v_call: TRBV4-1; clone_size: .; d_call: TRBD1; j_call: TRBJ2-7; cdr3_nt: TGCGCCAGCAGCCCGAGGACAGGCTTCTCCTACGAGCAGTACTTC; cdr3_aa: CASSPRTGFSYEQYF
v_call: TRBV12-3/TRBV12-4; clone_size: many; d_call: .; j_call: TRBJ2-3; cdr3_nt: TGTGCCAGCAGACGGGACGGGAGCACAGATACGCAGTATTTT; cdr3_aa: CASRRDGSTDTQYF
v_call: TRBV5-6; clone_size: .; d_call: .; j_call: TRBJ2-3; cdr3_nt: TGTGCCAGCAGCCGGAGTGAGGATACGCAGTATTTT; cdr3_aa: CASSRSEDTQYF